This TCR beta chain is drawn from a study of cytomegalovirus exposure and HLA in healthy donors. Regarding the study as a whole: Researchers reported from a later analysis that most CMV-associated TCR beta chains appeared HLA-restricted.

On this clone: The target antigen is unknown.

CDR3 size: 16 residues. With 3 bases clipped from V and 5 bases from J, the junction kept 7 bases outside the gene matches. From germline, CDR1 is SGHRS and CDR2 YFSETQ. A multiplex PCR was run with 60 Vbeta primers and 13 Jbeta primers. The repertoire was sequenced with immunoSEQ multiplex PCR; TCRdb's copy has only in-frame clones and lacks some. The repertoire consists of about 100,000 clones, with 76% occurring once and the leading ten covering 4.1%. The chain employs TRBV5-1 and TRBJ2-2; TRBD1 aligns across 10 bases. The clonotype was recovered from a man aged 40-55 years in good health and CMV-seronegative. What was sequenced was PBMCs. The CDR3 DNA is TGCGCCAGCAGCTCGGGACCGGGACAGGGGACCGGGGAGCTGTTTTTT. Residues: CASSSGPGQGTGELFF.